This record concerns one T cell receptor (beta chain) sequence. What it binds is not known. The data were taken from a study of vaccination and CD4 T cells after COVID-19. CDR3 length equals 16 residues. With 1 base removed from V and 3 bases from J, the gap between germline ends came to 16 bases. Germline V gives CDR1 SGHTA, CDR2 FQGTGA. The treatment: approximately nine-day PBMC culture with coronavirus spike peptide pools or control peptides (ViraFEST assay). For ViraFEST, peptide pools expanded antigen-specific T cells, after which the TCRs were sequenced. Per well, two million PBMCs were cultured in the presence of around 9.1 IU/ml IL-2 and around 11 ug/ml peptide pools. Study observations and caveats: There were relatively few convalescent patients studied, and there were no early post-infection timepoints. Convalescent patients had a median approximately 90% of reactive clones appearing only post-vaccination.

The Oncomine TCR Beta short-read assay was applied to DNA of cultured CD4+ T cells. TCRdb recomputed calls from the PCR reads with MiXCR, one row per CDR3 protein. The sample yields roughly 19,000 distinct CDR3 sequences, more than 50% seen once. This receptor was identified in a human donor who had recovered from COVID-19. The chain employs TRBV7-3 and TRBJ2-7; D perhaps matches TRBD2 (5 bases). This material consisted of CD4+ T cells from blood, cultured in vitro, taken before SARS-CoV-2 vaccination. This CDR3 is CASSLNGRTVDYEQYF. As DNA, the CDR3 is TGTGCCAGCAGCTTAAACGGGCGGACTGTTGACTACGAGCAGTACTTC.